The rows below give T cell receptor beta chains drawn from one sample of a study of OX40 agonist ivuxolimab in advanced cancers. Clones were sequenced by immunoSEQ multiplex PCR, and TCRdb holds only the in-frame ones, with some missing. The sample records under 65,000 clones, 85% to 95% being singletons. The sequences come from CD4+ or CD8+ T cells sorted from blood, collected in a trial of the OX40 agonist ivuxolimab. These receptors were obtained from an adult with an advanced solid tumor such as melanoma, head and neck, liver or kidney cancer. The CDR3 runs from the conserved cysteine through the conserved F or W. Each record gives: V gene, J gene, clone size, CDR3 protein. Not every row has a clone size; where given, it reads once, few, many or a size class.

TRBV6-4	TRBJ2-1	NA	CASSDSVGGLAGANEQFF
TRBV2	TRBJ1-1	NA	CASSSQATGAEAFF
TRBV5-6	TRBJ2-7	NA	CASRIQGNYEQYF
TRBV5-4	TRBJ1-5	NA	CASSLAGSGNQPQHF
TRBV5-1	TRBJ2-2	NA	CASSYLTSGTNTGELFF
TRBV18	TRBJ1-2	NA	CASSYEDGGNGYTF
TRBV11-1	TRBJ2-7	NA	CASSLVGLAYEQYF
TRBV7-2	TRBJ2-4	NA	CASKAGTVNIQYF
TRBV15	TRBJ1-1	NA	CATSRGQGASSFF
TRBV5-1	TRBJ1-5	NA	CASSLDVGGNQPQHF
TRBV19	TRBJ2-3	NA	CASRGGSLDTQYF
TRBV7-6	TRBJ2-3	NA	CASSPQTGRSTDTQYF
TRBV10-3	TRBJ2-7	NA	CAISDPGVADGSDEQYF
TRBV7-8	TRBJ1-6	NA	CASSLGGWSGIPLHF
TRBV10-3	TRBJ1-1	NA	CAISEGHPNTEAFF
TRBV29-1	TRBJ2-7	NA	CSVSRGGHPREQYF
TRBV6-1	TRBJ2-5	NA	CASSVARETQYF
TRBV4-2	TRBJ1-2	NA	CASSQGSEQGPGYTF
TRBV11-2	TRBJ2-3	NA	CASSRRGLAFSTDTQYF
TRBV30	TRBJ1-1	NA	CAWSDQGNTEAFF
TRBV6-5	TRBJ1-2	NA	CASGGQGAFVSGYTF
TRBV19	TRBJ2-7	once	CASSPGLAGGVEQYF
TRBV6-5	TRBJ1-5	NA	CASSYSMGDNQPQHF
TRBV2	TRBJ1-2	NA	CASSLQGSSYGYTF
TRBV29-1	TRBJ2-1	NA	CSAGPKPSSYNEQFF
TRBV7-2	TRBJ2-5	NA	CASSLMRDRGETQYF
TRBV2	TRBJ2-1	NA	CASSEGLAGGNEQFF
TRBV10-1	TRBJ2-1	NA	CASSESLAGADNEQFF
TRBV19	TRBJ1-3	NA	CASSMGQISGNTIYF
TRBV5-1	TRBJ2-2	NA	CASSDGRGPGELFF
TRBV6-6	TRBJ1-1	NA	CASSPQVWTEAFF
TRBV28	TRBJ1-1	NA	CASSFRENTEAFF
TRBV18	TRBJ2-1	NA	CASSPPAGGSYNEQFF
TRBV7-2	TRBJ2-6	NA	CASSSGANVLTF
TRBV4-1	TRBJ1-1	NA	CASSLGRDTEAFF
TRBV28	TRBJ1-2	NA	CASSSTVIGYGYTF
TRBV4-3	TRBJ2-1	NA	CASSQDRISGRGEQFF
TRBV5-6	TRBJ2-7	NA	CASSRTGGEQYF
TRBV27	TRBJ2-7	NA	CASSSNTNSYEQYF
TRBV7-6	TRBJ2-5	once	CASSTAPGVETQYF
TRBV14	TRBJ2-4	NA	CASSPLGAGLGIDSVRAKNIQYF
TRBV7-6	TRBJ2-1	NA	CASSLSAGADEQFF